A single sample gave rise to the 19 T cell receptor beta chains below, sequenced in a study of identical twins. TCRdb reprocessed the 5' RACE reads via MiXCR and lists one record per CDR3 protein. The sample contains hundreds of thousands of distinct CDR3 sequences, 21% of which appear only once. This same sample was also taken into another study, of T cells expressing NK-cell markers.

The sequenced material came from PBMCs. The receptors come from a woman in her late teens or twenties in good health.

In its sample, this clonotype was seen many times. The V call is TRBV29-1, the J call TRBJ2-3; D gene unclear. The CDR3 is made up of 15 amino acids. V lost 7 bases to trimming and J lost 6 bases, with 23 bases between them. Germline loops: CDR1 SQVTM, CDR2 ANQGSEA. CDR3 amino acids: CSANPADRLSDTQYF. The CDR3 bases are TGCAGCGCAAACCCTGCGGACCGGTTGTCGGATACGCAGTATTTT.

This clonotype was observed many times. The V gene is TRBV20-1, the J gene TRBJ1-5; D may be TRBD1 (5 bases). V lost 3 bases and J 4 bases, leaving 16 bases between the germline ends. The germline V gene encodes CDR1 DFQATT and CDR2 SNEGSKA (reference sequence). The CDR3 spans 15 residues. Here the CDR3 reads CSASLPQGLNQPQHF. The CDR3 coding sequence is TGCAGTGCTAGTCTCCCCCAGGGCCTTAATCAGCCCCAGCATTTT.

This clonotype was found many times. The J gene is TRBJ2-1, the V gene TRBV6-1; 9 nucleotides match TRBD2. The CDR3 sequence is 14 residues long. Germline trimming cut 7 bases from V and 9 bases from J; bases unmatched to any gene: 10. The V gene's germline CDR1 is MNHNS and CDR2 SASEGT. The CDR3 region is CASKSAGGPGEQFF. The CDR3 DNA reads as TGTGCCAGCAAGTCGGCGGGAGGGCCTGGTGAGCAGTTCTTC.

This sequence joins TRBV20-1 and TRBJ2-7; 10 bases are shared with TRBD2. The CDR3 consists of 16 residues. V lost 5 bases, J lost 5 bases, and 15 bases stayed unmatched. Germline V gene sequence: CDR1 DFQATT, CDR2 SNEGSKA (reference sequence). The chain's CDR3 is CSAPLAGGLFSDEQYF. CDR3 nucleotides: TGCAGTGCTCCATTAGCGGGAGGCCTATTCAGCGACGAGCAGTACTTC.

There are many counts of this clonotype. The genes are TRBV10-3 and TRBJ1-6; possible D gene TRBD1, 5 bases. CDR3 size: 14 residues. Trimming pared 5 bases from V and 6 bases from J, leaving 11 bases between. Per the germline V gene, CDR1 is ENHRY and CDR2 is SYGVKD. CDR3 sequence: CAISSGTGNSPLHF. The CDR3 region has the DNA TGTGCCATCAGTTCCGGGACTGGTAATTCACCCCTCCACTTT.

The rearrangement uses TRBV10-3 and TRBJ2-3; weak D call: TRBD1 (6 bases). CDR3 length: 14 amino acids. V was trimmed by 6 bases and J by 0 bases, leaving 10 bases between them. From germline, CDR1 is ENHRY and CDR2 SYGVKD. The CDR3 reads CAISGTRSTDTQYF. DNA of the CDR3: TGTGCCATCAGCGGGACACGGAGCACAGATACGCAGTATTTT.

This clonotype was observed a handful of times. The chain joins TRBV20-1 to TRBJ1-2; no definite D call. This CDR3 is built from 13 residues. The V end was cut by 4 bases, the J end by 4 bases, with 13 bases between. CDR1 and CDR2 from the germline V gene are DFQATT and SNEGSKA (reference sequence). The CDR3 region has the DNA TGCAGTGCTATAGTCCGGGAGGCCTATGGCTACACCTTC. It is translated as CSAIVREAYGYTF.

This chain connects TRBV20-1 to TRBJ2-3, with a possible D match to TRBD2 (6 bases). Deletions cut 5 bases from V and 9 bases from J, with 15 bases between. Looked up from germline, CDR1 is DFQATT and CDR2 is SNEGSKA (reference sequence). There are 12 residues in the CDR3. CDR3: CSAQAGGGTQYF. The CDR3 coding sequence is TGCAGTGCTCAAGCGGGTGGGGGGACGCAGTATTTT.

A remark on this clonotype: Being one base from a much bigger clone, this may be a read error. The rearrangement joins TRBV11-3 to TRBJ2-1, with D possibly matching TRBD1 (5 bases). Looked up from germline, CDR1 is SGHNT and CDR2 is YENEEA. The CDR3 is 13 residues long. CDR3 loop: CASSFNRYNELFF. For the CDR3, the DNA is TGTGCCAGCAGCTTCAACAGGTACAATGAGCTGTTCTTC.

This chain connects TRBV29-1 to TRBJ1-1; tentative D call: TRBD1 (6 bases). The CDR3 spans 14 residues. Germline loops: CDR1 SQVTM, CDR2 ANQGSEA. V was trimmed by 6 bases and J by 1 base, leaving 15 bases between them. The CDR3 nucleotides read TGCAGCGTCGCCCGTGGACAGACGAACACTGAAGCTTTCTTT. Translating gives CSVARGQTNTEAFF. Filled out from reference TRBV29-1 and TRBJ1-1, the complete variable domain reads SAVISQKPSRDICQRGTSLTIQCQVDSQVTMMFWYRQQPGQSLTLIATANQGSEATYESGFVIDKFPISRPNLTFSTLTVSNMSPEDSSIYLCSVARGQTNTEAFFGQGTRLTVV.

This clonotype was counted a few times. This chain joins TRBV6-1 and TRBJ1-1; a possible D gene is TRBD1 (6 bases). Trimming pared 8 bases from V and 5 bases from J, leaving 18 bases between. This CDR3 has 14 residues. Germline V gene data show CDR1 as MNHNS and CDR2 as SASEGT. Here the CDR3 DNA reads TGTGCCAGCGGCAGGGGCATCCCCGGGACTGAAGCTTTCTTT. It codes for CASGRGIPGTEAFF.

This clonotype has more than one count but fewer than ten. This sequence joins TRBV5-1 and TRBJ2-3; TRBD1 matches at 10 bases. Germline CDR1 SGHRS, CDR2 YFSETQ. The CDR3 runs to 15 residues. Trimming cost V 3 bases and J 3 bases; bases outside gene matches: 4. Here the CDR3 reads CASSYEGQGTDTQYF. The CDR3 DNA reads TGCGCCAGCAGCTATGAGGGACAGGGGACAGATACGCAGTATTTT.

In DNA, the CDR3 is TGTGCCAGCAGTTTAGCGCAGGGGACCCATGGCTACACCTTC. Translated, it gives CASSLAQGTHGYTF. The chain recombines TRBV12-3 or TRBV12-4 with TRBJ1-2; a possible D gene is TRBD1 (6 bases). The CDR3 sequence is 14 residues long. The V and J ends lost 0 bases and 6 bases respectively, with 11 bases between them.

The table lists this clonotype with many counts. The CDR3 DNA reads TGCAGTGCAACCCCACTAGCGGCTAGCACAGATACGCAGTATTTT. This translates into CSATPLAASTDTQYF. The chain uses TRBV20-1 and TRBJ2-3, with 8 bases identical to TRBD2. V was pared by 6 bases and J by 0 bases, with 8 bases of the junction left unmatched. The germline V gene encodes CDR1 DFQATT and CDR2 SNEGSKA (reference sequence). CDR3 size: 15 residues.

V gene TRBV21-1 combines with J gene TRBJ2-1; TRBD1 was called by the table and not checked on the DNA. TRBV21-1 counts as a pseudogene. The CDR3 spans 16 residues. The CDR3: CASSKARAGLEDEQFF. The CDR3 DNA sequence: TGTGCCAGCAGCAAAGCAAGGGCAGGGCTAGAAGATGAGCAGTTCTTC.

This chain joins TRBV20-1 and TRBJ2-1; 9 bases map to TRBD1. Germline-derived CDR1 and CDR2 are DFQATT and SNEGSKA (reference sequence). This CDR3 region has 13 residues. CDR3 DNA: TGCAGCGCCTCCGGACAGGGGAGGAATGAGCAGTTCTTC. Translated: CSASGQGRNEQFF.

The genes are TRBV7-2 and TRBJ1-1, with D tentatively TRBD1 (5 bases). CDR3 size: 13 residues. CDR1 SGHTA and CDR2 FQGNSA come from the germline V gene. Trimming shortened V by 5 bases and J by 11 bases, and 18 bases separated the two germline ends. The CDR3: CASSRGEARGAFF. The CDR3 DNA reads TGTGCCAGCAGCCGAGGGGAGGCGAGGGGCGCTTTCTTT.

This clonotype has more than one count but fewer than ten. The V call is TRBV20-1, the J call TRBJ2-1, with D uncertain. Trimming pared 6 bases from V and 2 bases from J, leaving 8 bases between. The germline gives CDR1 DFQATT, CDR2 SNEGSKA (reference sequence). The CDR3 consists of 12 residues. The chain's CDR3 is CSAWEPYNEQFF. In DNA, the CDR3 is TGCAGTGCGTGGGAACCCTACAATGAGCAGTTCTTC.

This clonotype was picked up a small number of times. This chain uses TRBV5-6 with TRBJ2-1; D is ambiguous. Germline V gene lookup returns CDR1 SGHDT and CDR2 YYEEEE. There are 13 residues in the CDR3. V lost 1 base and J lost 9, with 11 bases in between. The CDR3 DNA is TGTGCCAGCAGCTTGAGGCTTATAGGTGAGCAGTTCTTC. This translates into CASSLRLIGEQFF.